The T cell receptor beta chain under discussion was sequenced for a study of OX40 agonist ivuxolimab in advanced cancers. V was cut by 3 bases and J by 8 bases, with 11 bases left in between. Germline V gene sequence: CDR1 LNHDA, CDR2 SQIVND (reference sequence). The CDR3 consists of 13 residues. Sequencing was performed with immunoSEQ multiplex PCR; in TCRdb, only in-frame clones are kept and a portion is missing. The data contain 15,000 to 20,000 clones, more than 60% of them singletons. J is TRBJ2-1 and V is TRBV19; maybe TRBD2 (5 bases). Sequences were derived from CD4+ or CD8+ T cells sorted from blood, sampled in a trial of the OX40 agonist ivuxolimab. The receptor was isolated from an adult with an advanced solid tumor such as melanoma, head and neck, liver or kidney cancer. The CDR3 nucleotides read TGTGCCAGTAGTATCGGAGAGGGCGATGAGCAGTTCTTC. It encodes CASSIGEGDEQFF.